This T cell receptor (beta chain) was observed in a study of T cell responses to AZD1222 COVID-19 vaccine. Study observations and caveats: AZD1222 recipients seropositive at baseline numbered only 5 or 6. Dominant CD4 TCR responses targeted spike regions 160-218 and 743-854.

This clone was counted once. Its target is not known. Assay used: immunoSEQ multiplex PCR; TCRdb lists only in-frame clones, some missing. The sample carries around 120,000 clones, roughly 84% recorded once. V was trimmed by 4 bases and J by 9 bases, leaving 13 bases between them. CDR1 and CDR2 from the germline V gene are SGHDN and FVKESK. CDR3 length: 13 amino acids. The clonotype originates from an adult who received the AZD1222 COVID-19 vaccine. This sequence joins TRBV14 and TRBJ1-5, with D perhaps TRBD1 (5 bases). The sequencing used peripheral blood, collected 28 days after the second AZD1222 dose. CDR3 amino acids: CASSPRPGGPQHF. CDR3 sequence (DNA): TGTGCCAGCAGCCCCCGTCCGGGGGGGCCCCAGCATTTT.